This T cell receptor (beta chain) was identified in a study of blood T cell repertoires in COVID-19 (dated by TCRdb to the early 2020s). With respect to the entire study: Collaborator samples came from the United States, Italy and Spain and covered acute and convalescent phases of COVID-19. The prospective study material was composed of cDNA or gDNA derived from T cells, B-cell-depleted T cells, or PBMCs. The dataset comprised deeply sampled blood TCRbeta repertoires from subjects exposed to, actively infected with, or recovered from COVID-19. The repertoires were released in a freely available public database intended as a resource for research on the immune response to SARS-CoV-2. The samples were drawn from two sources: the first 160 participants of the ongoing ImmuneRACE study, and 1,000 to 1,500 subjects contributed by 6 global collaborators. A de-identified subject ID, COVID-19 status, age in years and sex were almost always included in the sample metadata. Where available, HLA class I and class II types were taken from metadata supplied by the sample provider and were not determined by assay-based typing.

This clone was seen just once. No cognate antigen has been identified for it. Per-nucleotide qualities are absent, and no much larger clonotype sits a single base away. Its CDR3 holds 15 amino acids, cysteine through phenylalanine. CDR3 DNA only is kept here, 45 bases in frame from base 1. TCRbeta CDR3 regions were amplified from genomic DNA using the immunoSEQ Assay, a bias-controlled multiplex PCR. For the original study's pipeline: The number of nucleated cells in each sample was estimated by amplification of reference gene primers within the assay. Sequence reads were collapsed and filtered to measure the absolute abundance of every unique TCRbeta CDR3 rearrangement. For each sample, productive Simpson clonality was calculated by taking the square root of Simpson's diversity index across productive rearrangements. This immuneACCESS table, as held by TCRdb, lists in-frame sequences with V and J called but not all clones. Of the missing ones, under half trace to an unresolved V gene in checked studies; the others have no known cause. The DNA was the basis for D and trimming; V, J and clone size are from that table. The sample table shows around 200,000 clones, and around 90% are seen once. Of the sample, less than 1.5% is held by the ten largest clones.

In the prospective study, participants were about 18 to 95 years old, resided in fewer than 25 geographic areas of the United States, and were enrolled through a virtual design. In the prospective study, cohorts were assigned on the basis of participant-reported clinical history obtained from a screening survey and a study questionnaire. Recovered participants in ImmuneRACE Cohort 3 were defined as having two consecutive negative NP/OP PCR tests, clearance from a healthcare professional, or resolution of symptoms. Mobile phlebotomists in the prospective study collected whole blood, serum and a nasopharyngeal or oropharyngeal swab from every participant. Additional blood draws and questionnaires over an approximately 2-month period could optionally be provided by prospective study participants. Prospective study blood samples were shipped either frozen or at room temperature before DNA extraction.

The paper as a whole reports these results and caveats: The amount of clinical and demographic metadata varied by source and participant and was provided uncurated.

Sequenced sample: PBMCs or T cells enriched from blood (not recorded which). Recombination connected TRBV12-2 to TRBJ1-2. TRBV12-2 is a pseudogene segment. The receptor's source is a man aged 25-45 years who had recovered from COVID-19. The sequenced DNA is TGTGCAAGTCGCTCCCCTCTGTGGACTTTAGCAGGCTACACCTTC. It is translated as CASRSPLWTLAGYTF.